Listed below are T cell receptor beta chains from one sample, sequenced in a study of control samples from healthy donors and cancer patients. Some clones are missing from TCRdb's copy, which holds only in-frame ones; the method was immunoSEQ multiplex PCR. The sample includes 140,000 or so clones, about 91% of them seen just once. Sample: blood. The receptors originated from a man in his thirties or forties in good health. The CDR3 runs from the conserved cysteine through the conserved F or W. The D gene is left open where the match is weak. Clone size is shown for a subset of rows, as once, few, many or a class of expanded clone.

J,V,size,D,DNA,CDR3
TRBJ1-4,TRBV11-2,-,-,TGTGCCAGCAGTAGGTGGGGAAGGAGAGATGAAAAACTGTTTTTT,CASSRWGRRDEKLFF
TRBJ1-2,TRBV25-1,-,-,TGTGCCAGCAGTGAAGGGGGCGCATCCGATGGCTACACCTTC,CASSEGGASDGYTF
TRBJ2-5,TRBV5-1,few,TRBD2,TGCGCCAGCAGCGGCCCCTCAACTAGCGGGGGGGCTCAAGAGACCCAGTACTTC,CASSGPSTSGGAQETQYF
TRBJ2-7,TRBV2,once,TRBD1,TGTGCCAGCAGCCGGGACAGGGGCTACGAGCAGTACTTC,CASSRDRGYEQYF
TRBJ1-2,TRBV25-1,-,TRBD1,TGTGCCATCGACAGGGGCTATGGCTACACCTTC,CAIDRGYGYTF
TRBJ1-1,TRBV7-9,-,-,TGTGCCAGCAGCCCTAGGACGAACACTGAAGCTTTCTTT,CASSPRTNTEAFF
TRBJ1-2,TRBV14,-,-,TGTGCCAGCAGCCAAGATGTAGGGGGGTTCACCTATGGCTACACCTTC,CASSQDVGGFTYGYTF
TRBJ1-1,TRBV11-2,-,-,TGTGCCAGCAGCCCACACACCCTGGCAACTGAAGCTTTCTTT,CASSPHTLATEAFF
TRBJ2-1,TRBV6-1,-,TRBD1,TGTGCCAGCAGTGGACCGACAGGGGGCGCCCCTGGTGAGCAGTTCTTC,CASSGPTGGAPGEQFF
TRBJ2-3,TRBV7-9,-,TRBD2,TGTGCCAGCAGCTTAGTTCGAGCGGGGGTCACAGATACGCAGTATTTT,CASSLVRAGVTDTQYF
TRBJ1-2,TRBV12-3/TRBV12-4,once,-,TGTGCCAGCACCCCGGGCCTCTATGGCTACACCTTC,CASTPGLYGYTF
TRBJ1-2,TRBV5-6,-,-,TGTGCCAGCAGCTTTGTATCTGATGGCTACACCTTC,CASSFVSDGYTF
TRBJ2-2,TRBV9,-,-,TGTGCCAGCAGCGTAGCCGTGGTTGCCACCGGGGAGCTGTTTTTT,CASSVAVVATGELFF
TRBJ1-2,TRBV28,few,-,TGTGCCAGCAGTTTCATTCGGGACGGGAACTATGGCTACACCTTC,CASSFIRDGNYGYTF
TRBJ1-2,TRBV29-1,-,TRBD1,TGCAGCGTTGGGACAGGGGCTAACTATGGCTACACCTTC,CSVGTGANYGYTF
TRBJ1-2,TRBV6-1,-,TRBD1,TGTGCCAGCAGTGAACGGGACAGGGGGCGAAGGCATGGCTACACCTTC,CASSERDRGRRHGYTF
TRBJ1-4,TRBV5-6,-,-,TGTGCCAGCAGCTTGGGAGGGAGTGAAAAACTGTTTTTT,CASSLGGSEKLFF
TRBJ1-5,TRBV6-4,-,-,TGTGCCAGCAGTGACACGGGTGGCAATCAGCCCCAGCATTTT,CASSDTGGNQPQHF
TRBJ2-3,TRBV15,-,-,TGTGCCACCAGCAGAGGGCCTGGAGAAGTCTCAGATACGCAGTATTTT,CATSRGPGEVSDTQYF
TRBJ2-3,TRBV9,-,-,TGTGCCAGCGAGGGGCCCACAGATACGCAGTATTTT,CASEGPTDTQYF
TRBJ2-3,TRBV7-8,-,-,TGTGCCAGCAGCTTAGCCTTCCTTGATCCAATCACAGATACGCAGTATTTT,CASSLAFLDPITDTQYF
TRBJ2-3,TRBV9,-,-,TGTGCCAGCAGCGTAGAGATAGCTCTCACAGATACGCAGTATTTT,CASSVEIALTDTQYF
TRBJ1-1,TRBV28,-,-,-,CASSLNVGSGSFF
TRBJ1-2,TRBV10-3,-,TRBD1,TGTGCCATCAGTGAGTCGACAGGACAGGGGTCCTTTGGCTACACCTTC,CAISESTGQGSFGYTF
TRBJ2-7,TRBV20-1,-,-,TGCAGTGCTAGGGACAGCTACGAGCAGTACTTC,CSARDSYEQYF
TRBJ1-1,TRBV7-9,-,-,TGTGCCAGCACCTCCGATGTATCGGGGAGGAACACTGAAGCTTTCTTT,CASTSDVSGRNTEAFF
TRBJ1-2,TRBV9,-,TRBD1,TGTGCCAGCAGCGTTAACAGGGGGGCTGGCTACACCTTC,CASSVNRGAGYTF
TRBJ2-3,TRBV5-1,-,-,TGCGCCAGCAGCTTGGAGGGGGGGCCAGATACGCAGTATTTT,CASSLEGGPDTQYF
TRBJ2-7,TRBV7-8,-,TRBD2,TGTGCCAGCAGCTTATTAGCGGGGTTAGACTACGAGCAGTACTTC,CASSLLAGLDYEQYF